The clone carrying this TCR beta chain is medium-sized by frequency. TRB rearrangements were amplified by touch-down multiplex PCR with mixed TRB-A/B primers. From the multiplex PCR reads, TCRdb lists one entry per CDR3 protein and no DNA. The listing records roughly 6,200 distinct CDR3 sequences. Each sample's input was roughly 270 ng genomic DNA, 40,000 or so genome equivalents. The data are from a study of T cell clusters in autoimmune cytopenias. The CDR3 has 13 amino acids. From germline, CDR1 is KGHSH and CDR2 LQKENI. This chain links TRBV18 with TRBJ2-3; TCRdb lists TRBD1, though no DNA is available to test this call. This sequence originates from a human donor with an autoimmune cytopenia or autoimmune hepatitis (not recorded which). The sequenced sample was peripheral blood. The CDR3 spells CASSGDSTDTQYF. The complete variable domain, with remaining parts taken from reference TRBV18 and TRBJ2-3, reads NAGVMQNPRHLVRRRGQEARLRCSPMKGHSHVYWYRQLPEEGLKFMVYLQKENIIDESGMPKERFSAEFPKEGPSILRIQQVVRGDSAAYFCASSGDSTDTQYFGPGTRLTVL.